This entry lists 11 T cell receptor beta chains sequenced from one sample in a study of metastatic and nonmetastatic thyroid tumors. TCRdb re-called the PCR reads through MiXCR. The sample lists about 62,000 clones, roughly 4.1% occurring once. Every patient was untreated before thyroid surgery. Material for sequencing was blood. These receptors originate from a female donor with papillary thyroid cancer or a benign thyroid nodule (not recorded which). Some clones in this sample may be carry-over from other donors' samples.

This clone was recorded many times. This sequence joins TRBV9 and TRBJ1-6; no definite D call. The CDR3 has 13 amino acids. The V gene's germline CDR1 is SGDLS and CDR2 YYNGEE. V was clipped by 0 bases and J by 7 bases, with 5 bases between them. The DNA for the CDR3 is TGTGCCAGCAGCGTAGACTCCAATTCACCCCTCCACTTT. Its protein product is CASSVDSNSPLHF.

This clone has ten or more counts. This chain uses TRBV7-2 with TRBJ1-5; the D is unclear. Germline loops: CDR1 SGHTA, CDR2 FQGNSA. The CDR3 is made up of 14 amino acids. V dropped 1 base and J dropped 3 bases, with 7 bases sitting between them. The CDR3 DNA reads as TGTGCCAGCAGCTTAGGTCCCCCCAATCAGCCCCAGCATTTT. Protein product: CASSLGPPNQPQHF. Combining the CDR3 with reference TRBV7-2 and TRBJ1-5 gives the whole variable domain GAGVSQSPSNKVTEKGKDVELRCDPISGHTALYWYRQSLGQGLEFLIYFQGNSAPDKSGLPSDRFSAERTGGSVSTLTIQRTQQEDSAVYLCASSLGPPNQPQHFGDGTRLSIL.

The table lists this clone with many counts. This sequence joins TRBV5-1 and TRBJ2-3, with D tentatively TRBD1 or TRBD2 (5 bases each). The V and J ends lost 2 bases and 0 bases respectively, with 16 bases between them. The CDR3 runs 17 residues. Germline V gene lookup returns CDR1 SGHRS and CDR2 YFSETQ. CDR3 region: CASSFGDVGSSTDTQYF. For the CDR3, the DNA is TGCGCCAGCAGCTTCGGGGACGTAGGGTCAAGCACAGATACGCAGTATTTT. The full variable domain, completed using reference TRBV5-1 and TRBJ2-3, is KAGVTQTPRYLIKTRGQQVTLSCSPISGHRSVSWYQQTPGQGLQFLFEYFSETQRNKGNFPGRFSGRQFSNSRSEMNVSTLELGDSALYLCASSFGDVGSSTDTQYFGPGTRLTVL.

This clone was seen a handful of times. This chain connects TRBV6-1 to TRBJ1-3; the D is unclear. Germline V gene sequence: CDR1 MNHNS, CDR2 SASEGT. The V end lost 4 bases, the J end lost 4 bases, and 8 bases lay between the germline ends. This CDR3 has 13 amino acids. The CDR3 DNA reads as TGTGCCAGCAGTGGCGGGAGAGGAAACACCATATATTTT. Translating gives CASSGGRGNTIYF.

In this sample, this clone turned up many times. The chain couples TRBV7-8 to TRBJ2-3, with 10 nucleotides matching TRBD2. V lost 4 bases to trimming and J lost 2 bases; unmatched junction nucleotides: 6. The CDR3 runs to 16 residues. Germline CDR1 SGHVS, CDR2 FQNEAQ. The DNA for the CDR3 is TGTGCCAGCAGCTCAACCGGGACTAGCGTCACAGATACGCAGTATTTT. It codes for CASSSTGTSVTDTQYF.

This clone has a count of ten or more. The chain has TRBV6-1 and TRBJ2-7, with D tentatively TRBD2 (6 bases). V was cut by 8 bases and J by 1 base, with 15 bases left in between. CDR3 length: 14 amino acids. Germline values: CDR1 MNHNS, CDR2 SASEGT. The CDR3 protein is CASLPGRGSYEQYF. The CDR3 nucleotides are TGTGCCAGCCTCCCCGGGCGGGGATCCTACGAGCAGTACTTC.

This clone appeared many times. The CDR3 sequence is CASSPFSGRNTDTQYF. For the CDR3, the DNA is TGTGCCAGCAGCCCGTTTAGCGGTCGAAACACAGATACGCAGTATTTT. V gene TRBV7-2 combines with J gene TRBJ2-3, with D perhaps TRBD2 (6 bases). Germline lookup yields CDR1 SGHTA and CDR2 FQGNSA. The germline V and J ends were trimmed by 5 bases and 2 bases, with 17 bases remaining between them. This CDR3 has 16 residues.

This clone was detected ten times or more. The chain uses TRBV20-1 and TRBJ1-5; no reliable D call. Looked up from germline, CDR1 is DFQATT and CDR2 is SNEGSKA (reference sequence). CDR3 length: 16 amino acids. The V end was cut by 0 bases, the J end by 0 bases, with 12 bases between. The chain's CDR3 is CSARDLAGDSNQPQHF. As DNA, the CDR3 is TGCAGTGCTAGAGATCTGGCAGGAGATAGCAATCAGCCCCAGCATTTT.

The chain links TRBV28 to TRBJ2-7; 8 nucleotides match TRBD1. Per the germline V gene, CDR1 is MDHEN and CDR2 is SYDVKM. Trimming at V came to 6 bases and at J to 3 bases, leaving 7 bases not matched to a gene. The CDR3 runs 14 residues. The CDR3 spells CASRGSTGGYEQYF. CDR3 nucleotides: TGTGCCAGCAGGGGGAGTACAGGGGGCTACGAGCAGTACTTC.

This clone appeared many times. The chain carries TRBV27 and TRBJ1-1; D might be TRBD1 (5 bases). Germline V gene lookup returns CDR1 MNHEY and CDR2 SMNVEV (reference sequence). V was shortened by 6 bases and J by 3 bases, with 20 bases between the two germline ends. The CDR3 loop spans 16 amino acids. CDR3 DNA: TGTGCCAGCAGGCTACGGGCCGGACAACAGGACACTGAAGCTTTCTTT. Translation: CASRLRAGQQDTEAFF.

This clone was seen repeatedly, ten times or more. V and J are TRBV4-1 and TRBJ1-2; 7 nucleotides align to TRBD1. The ends lost 4 bases at V and 5 bases at J; junction bases unmatched: 13. The CDR3 totals 16 residues. CDR1 MGHRA and CDR2 YSYEKL come from the germline V gene. Here the CDR3 reads CASSRPQTGTVYGYTF. The CDR3 DNA reads TGCGCCAGCAGCCGTCCACAGACCGGGACAGTTTATGGCTACACCTTC.